The 8 T cell receptor beta chains given below trace back to one sample, sequenced in a study of CD8+CD57+ T cells in acquired aplastic anemia. For sequencing, patients were chosen who had shown expansion of CD8+CD57+ cells by flow cytometry. Genomic DNA served as template for TCR beta VDJ and CDR3 profiling. TCRdb reprocessed the reads with MiXCR, giving one entry per CDR3 protein. The data contain 150,000 to 200,000 distinct CDR3 sequences, about 50% of them singletons. Sequencing was carried out using sorted CD4+, CD8+, or CD8+CD57+ T cells (not recorded which) from PBMCs. Receptors originate from a human donor with aplastic anemia.

This clonotype came up many times. The genes are TRBV4-2 and TRBJ1-2, with TRBD1 matching over 8 bases. The CDR3 has 15 residues. CDR1 and CDR2 from the germline V gene are LGHNA and YNFKEQ. The V and J ends lost 1 base and 11 bases, in that order; junction bases with no gene match: 12. In DNA, the CDR3 is TGTGCCAGCAGCCAAGGCCTCACAGGGGGAAGGAGGTACACCTTC. It specifies CASSQGLTGGRRYTF.

This clonotype was observed a handful of times. V gene TRBV29-1 combines with J gene TRBJ2-1; the D call may be TRBD1 or TRBD2 (5 bases each). V was cut by 6 bases and J by 5 bases, with 17 bases left in between. The length of the CDR3 is 14 residues. The V gene's germline CDR1 is SQVTM and CDR2 ANQGSEA. The CDR3: CSVGGRELDNEQFF. The DNA of the CDR3 is TGCAGCGTGGGTGGCAGGGAGTTAGACAATGAGCAGTTCTTC.

This clonotype was counted ten times or more. The V call is TRBV24-1, the J call TRBJ2-7, with D possibly called TRBD1 or TRBD2 (5 bases each). The V end was cut by 9 bases, the J end by 3 bases, with 20 bases between. The CDR3 extends over 15 amino acids. Germline V CDR1 and CDR2: KGHDR, SFDVKD. CDR3 coding DNA: TGTGCCACCGGTACTTCGAGGGGCGGGCGCTACGAGCAGTACTTC. Translated, it gives CATGTSRGGRYEQYF.

The chain employs TRBV25-1 and TRBJ2-5, with a tentative D call TRBD1 (6 bases). This CDR3 spans 14 amino acids. Germline V lookup: CDR1 MGHDK, CDR2 SYGVNS. Trimming cost V 1 base and J 8 bases, with 14 bases left between them. The CDR3 coding sequence is TGTGCCAGCAGTGAATTGAGGGGGAAGAGAACCCAGTACTTC. Protein: CASSELRGKRTQYF.

The chain carries TRBV29-1 and TRBJ1-1, with no clear D. The CDR3 is 11 residues long. Germline-derived CDR1 and CDR2 are SQVTM and ANQGSEA. The ends were cut back, 7 bases at V and 1 base at J, with 7 bases in the middle. CDR3 in amino acids: CSARANTEAFF. The CDR3 DNA is TGCAGCGCCCGTGCGAACACTGAAGCTTTCTTT. Based on the CDR3 plus reference TRBV29-1 and TRBJ1-1, the full variable domain is SAVISQKPSRDICQRGTSLTIQCQVDSQVTMMFWYRQQPGQSLTLIATANQGSEATYESGFVIDKFPISRPNLTFSTLTVSNMSPEDSSIYLCSARANTEAFFGQGTRLTVV.

The J gene is TRBJ2-3, the V gene TRBV7-9; TRBD2 is a possible D gene (5 bases). The germline CDR1 and CDR2 sequences are SEHNR and FQNEAQ (reference sequence). CDR3 size: 13 residues. The ends were cut back, 1 base at V and 6 bases at J, with 8 bases in the middle. CDR3 sequence: CASSLGSGDTQYF. CDR3 nucleotide sequence: TGTGCCAGCAGCTTAGGTTCGGGGGATACGCAGTATTTT.

The rearrangement links TRBV7-2 to TRBJ2-7; D could derive from TRBD1 or TRBD2 (5 bases each). The V end was cut by 3 bases, the J end by 5 bases, with 14 bases between. The length of the CDR3 is 14 residues. Germline CDR1 reads SGHTA; CDR2 reads FQGNSA. CDR3 region: CASSFGTGRDEQYF. DNA of the CDR3: TGTGCCAGCAGCTTCGGGACCGGACGGGACGAGCAGTACTTC.

This clonotype was counted at least ten times. V usage is TRBV13 and J usage is TRBJ2-7, with D tentatively TRBD2 (6 bases). Between the trimmed V and J ends, which lost 6 bases and 0 bases, there was a span of 15 bases. Germline V gives CDR1 PRHDT, CDR2 FYEKMQ (reference sequence). The CDR3 sequence is 15 residues long. CDR3 DNA sequence: TGTGCCAGCAGATCGGGGACTGGGAGCTCCTACGAGCAGTACTTC. Translated: CASRSGTGSSYEQYF.